This T cell receptor beta chain was sequenced for a study of regulatory T cells in long-lasting Graves disease. Indicated time point: persistent/refractory GD, antithyroid drugs over 5 years with positive TRAb. PBMC RNA was the source of the TCR library. The peripheral blood volume drawn was around 9.6 milliliters, and it was collected into EDTA tubes. In germline, CDR1 is SGHDN, CDR2 FVKESK. The CDR3 totals 15 residues. Trimming removed 2 bases at V and 0 bases at J, with 11 bases between. This clonotype was seen a few times. For TCR beta, libraries came from iRepertoire HTBI primers and Arm-PCR of CDR3 regions. TCRdb reprocessed the multiplex PCR reads with MiXCR, giving one entry per CDR3 protein. The sample lists under 450,000 distinct CDR3 sequences, 20% to 30% occurring once.

This TCR derives from a female donor with Graves disease. The chain recombines TRBV14 with TRBJ2-7; the D call may be TRBD1 or TRBD2 (5 bases each). The sequences come from peripheral blood mononuclear cells (PBMCs), collected when the disease was refractory, from a patient treated with antithyroid drugs. CDR3 sequence: CASSQSGQVSYEQYF. CDR3 sequence (DNA): TGTGCCAGCAGCCAATCGGGGCAGGTCTCCTACGAGCAGTACTTC.